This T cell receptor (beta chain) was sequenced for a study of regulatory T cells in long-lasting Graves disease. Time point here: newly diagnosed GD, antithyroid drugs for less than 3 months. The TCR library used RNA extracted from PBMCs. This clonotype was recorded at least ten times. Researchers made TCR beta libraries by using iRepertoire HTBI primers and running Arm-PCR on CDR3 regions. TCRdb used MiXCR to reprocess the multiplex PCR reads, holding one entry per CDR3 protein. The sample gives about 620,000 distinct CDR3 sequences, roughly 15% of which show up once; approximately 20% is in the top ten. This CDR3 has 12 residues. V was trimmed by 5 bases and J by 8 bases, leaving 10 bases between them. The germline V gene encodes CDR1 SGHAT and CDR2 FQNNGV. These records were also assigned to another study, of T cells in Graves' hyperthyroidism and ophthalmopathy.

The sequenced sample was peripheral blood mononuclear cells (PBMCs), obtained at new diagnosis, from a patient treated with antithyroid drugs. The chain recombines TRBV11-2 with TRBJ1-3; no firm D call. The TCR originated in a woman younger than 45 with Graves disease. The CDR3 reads CASSRGTDTIYF. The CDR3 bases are TGTGCCAGCAGCCGCGGAACCGACACCATATATTTT. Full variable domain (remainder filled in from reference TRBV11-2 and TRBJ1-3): EAGVAQSPRYKIIEKRQSVAFWCNPISGHATLYWYQQILGQGPKLLIQFQNNGVVDDSQLPKDRFSAERLKGVDSTLKIQPAKLEDSAVYLCASSRGTDTIYFGEGSWLTVV.